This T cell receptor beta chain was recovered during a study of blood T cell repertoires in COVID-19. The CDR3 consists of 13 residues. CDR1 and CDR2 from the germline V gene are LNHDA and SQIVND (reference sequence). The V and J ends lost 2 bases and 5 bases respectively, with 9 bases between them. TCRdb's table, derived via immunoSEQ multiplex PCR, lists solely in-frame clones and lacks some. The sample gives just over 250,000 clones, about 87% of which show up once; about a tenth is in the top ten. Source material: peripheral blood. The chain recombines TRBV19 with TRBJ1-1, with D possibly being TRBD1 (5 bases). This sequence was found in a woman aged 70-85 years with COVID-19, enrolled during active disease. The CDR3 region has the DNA TGTGCCAGTAGTATATCAGGGAGGACTGAAGCTTTCTTT. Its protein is CASSISGRTEAFF.